The 5 T cell receptor beta chains listed next were all sequenced from one sample in a study of T cell responses to AZD1222 COVID-19 vaccine. The method was immunoSEQ multiplex PCR; TCRdb's version includes in-frame clones alone and lacks a portion of them. The sample lists roughly 150,000 clones; about nine tenths were seen once. This sample comprised peripheral blood, obtained on day 0 of MenACWY control vaccination. The source is an adult in good health.

This chain connects TRBV14 to TRBJ1-6, with D perhaps TRBD1 (5 bases). The CDR3 runs 15 residues. Germline CDR1 is SGHDN and CDR2 is FVKESK. V was clipped by 4 bases and J by 6 bases, with 13 bases between them. CDR3 DNA sequence: TGTGCCAGCAGCCGCCACGGGACTTCTAATTCACCCCTCCACTTT. Encoded protein: CASSRHGTSNSPLHF.

The chain recombines TRBV7-3 with TRBJ2-1; D is ambiguous. Trimming removed 3 bases at V and 6 bases at J, with 15 bases between. There are 15 residues in the CDR3. Looked up from germline, CDR1 is SGHTA and CDR2 is FQGTGA. The CDR3 protein is CASSFIHPPGNEQFF. The CDR3 nucleotides are TGTGCCAGCAGCTTCATCCACCCTCCCGGCAATGAGCAGTTCTTC.

The gene calls are TRBV19 and TRBJ1-2; D is undetermined. Deletions cut 7 bases from V and 4 bases from J, with 19 bases between. CDR1 is LNHDA and CDR2 is SQIVND in the germline V gene (reference sequence). This CDR3 is built from 15 residues. CDR3 nucleotide sequence: TGTGCCAGTACCCTAGGTACGGGTACAATCTATGGCTACACCTTC. It yields the protein CASTLGTGTIYGYTF.

This rearrangement joins TRBV5-5 to TRBJ1-3; D gene uncertain. CDR3 length equals 14 residues. Germline V gene sequence: CDR1 SGHKS, CDR2 YYEKEE (reference sequence). Trimming took off 1 base at V and 2 bases at J, with 7 bases between the two ends. In DNA, the CDR3 is TGTGCCAGCAGCTTGATATCACCTGGAAACACCATATATTTT. Translated, it gives CASSLISPGNTIYF.

The chain employs TRBV6-6 and TRBJ1-1, with TRBD1 identical over 8 bases. Germline-derived CDR1 and CDR2 are MNHNY and SVGAGI (reference sequence). The CDR3 totals 15 residues. After removal of 6 bases from V and 3 bases from J, the junction contained 9 bases not matched to a gene. CDR3 region: CASRVQGVSYTEAFF. Here the CDR3 DNA reads TGTGCCAGCAGGGTACAGGGGGTATCTTACACTGAAGCTTTCTTT.